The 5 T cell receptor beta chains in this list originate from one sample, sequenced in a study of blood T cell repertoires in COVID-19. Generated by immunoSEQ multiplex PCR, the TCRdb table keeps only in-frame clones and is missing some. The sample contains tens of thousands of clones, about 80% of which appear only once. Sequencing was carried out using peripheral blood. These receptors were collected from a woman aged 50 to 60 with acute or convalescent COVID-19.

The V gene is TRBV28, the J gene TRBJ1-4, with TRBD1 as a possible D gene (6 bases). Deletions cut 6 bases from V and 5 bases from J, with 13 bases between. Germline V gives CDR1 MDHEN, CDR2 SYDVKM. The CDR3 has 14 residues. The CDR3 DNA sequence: TGTGCCAGCAGCTTCAGGGGCGAGAATGAAAAACTGTTTTTT. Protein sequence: CASSFRGENEKLFF.

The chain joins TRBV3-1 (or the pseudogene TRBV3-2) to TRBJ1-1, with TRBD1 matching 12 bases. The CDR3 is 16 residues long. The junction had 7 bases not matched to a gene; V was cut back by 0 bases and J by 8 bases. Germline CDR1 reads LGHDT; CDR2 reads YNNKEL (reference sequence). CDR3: CASSQDHRGQGAEAFF. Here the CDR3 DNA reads TGTGCCAGCAGCCAAGATCATAGGGGACAGGGGGCAGAAGCTTTCTTT.

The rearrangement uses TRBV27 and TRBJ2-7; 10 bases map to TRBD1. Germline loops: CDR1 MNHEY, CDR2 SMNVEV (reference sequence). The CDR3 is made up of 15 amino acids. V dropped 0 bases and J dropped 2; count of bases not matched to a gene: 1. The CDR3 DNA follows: TGTGCCAGCAGTTTATCTGGGACAGGGGCCTACGAGCAGTACTTC. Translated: CASSLSGTGAYEQYF.

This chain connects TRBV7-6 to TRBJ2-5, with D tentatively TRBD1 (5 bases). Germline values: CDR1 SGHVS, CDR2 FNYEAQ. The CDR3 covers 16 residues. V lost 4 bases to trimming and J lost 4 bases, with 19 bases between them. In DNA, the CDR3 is TGTGCCAGCAGCTCCTATCAGGGCTCGGGTGGAGAGACCCAGTACTTC. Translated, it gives CASSSYQGSGGETQYF.

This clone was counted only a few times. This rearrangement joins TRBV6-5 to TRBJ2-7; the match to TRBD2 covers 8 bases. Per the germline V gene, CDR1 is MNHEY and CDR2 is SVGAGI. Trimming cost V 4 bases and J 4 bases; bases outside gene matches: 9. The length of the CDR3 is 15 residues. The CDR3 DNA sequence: TGTGCCAGCAGTTCGGGGGGGACACGTGTTTACGAGCAGTACTTC. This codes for CASSSGGTRVYEQYF.